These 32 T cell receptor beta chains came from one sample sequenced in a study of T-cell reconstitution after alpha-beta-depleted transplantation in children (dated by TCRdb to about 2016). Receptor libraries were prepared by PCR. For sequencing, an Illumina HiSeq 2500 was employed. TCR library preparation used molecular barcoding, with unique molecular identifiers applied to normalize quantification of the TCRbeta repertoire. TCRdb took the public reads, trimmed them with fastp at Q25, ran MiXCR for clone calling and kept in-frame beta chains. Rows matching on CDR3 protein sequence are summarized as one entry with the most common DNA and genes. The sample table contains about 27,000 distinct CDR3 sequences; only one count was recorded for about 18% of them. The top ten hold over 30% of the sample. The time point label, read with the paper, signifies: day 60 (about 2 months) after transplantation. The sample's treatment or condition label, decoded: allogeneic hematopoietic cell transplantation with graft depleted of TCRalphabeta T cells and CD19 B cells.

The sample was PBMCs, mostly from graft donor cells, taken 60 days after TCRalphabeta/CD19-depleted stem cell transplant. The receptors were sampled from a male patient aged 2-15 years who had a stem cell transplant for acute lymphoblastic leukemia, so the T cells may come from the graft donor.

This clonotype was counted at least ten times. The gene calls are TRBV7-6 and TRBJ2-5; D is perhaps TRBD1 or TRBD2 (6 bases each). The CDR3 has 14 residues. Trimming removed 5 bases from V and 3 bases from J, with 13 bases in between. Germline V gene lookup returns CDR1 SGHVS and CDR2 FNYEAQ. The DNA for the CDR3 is TGTGCCAGCAGCCGGGGGCGACAGGAAGAGACCCAGTACTTC. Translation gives CASSRGRQEETQYF.

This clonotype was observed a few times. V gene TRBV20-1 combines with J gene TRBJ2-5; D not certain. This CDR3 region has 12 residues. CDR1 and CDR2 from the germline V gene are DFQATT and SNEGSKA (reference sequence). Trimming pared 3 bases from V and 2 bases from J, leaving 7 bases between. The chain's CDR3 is CSASPQQETQYF. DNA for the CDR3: TGCAGTGCTAGTCCCCAGCAAGAGACCCAGTACTTC.

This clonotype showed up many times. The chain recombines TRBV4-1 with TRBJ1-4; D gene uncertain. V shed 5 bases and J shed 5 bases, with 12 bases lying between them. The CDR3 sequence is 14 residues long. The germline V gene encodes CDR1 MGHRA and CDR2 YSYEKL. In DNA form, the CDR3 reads TGCGCCAGCAGCACGGAGTGGCAGAATGAAAAACTGTTTTTT. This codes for CASSTEWQNEKLFF.

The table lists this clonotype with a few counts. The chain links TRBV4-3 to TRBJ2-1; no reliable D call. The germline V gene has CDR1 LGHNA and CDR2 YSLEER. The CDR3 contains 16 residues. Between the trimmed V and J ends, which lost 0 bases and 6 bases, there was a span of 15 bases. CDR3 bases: TGCGCCAGCAGCCAAGATTGGGAAGGGATCGGCAATGAGCAGTTCTTC. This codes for CASSQDWEGIGNEQFF.

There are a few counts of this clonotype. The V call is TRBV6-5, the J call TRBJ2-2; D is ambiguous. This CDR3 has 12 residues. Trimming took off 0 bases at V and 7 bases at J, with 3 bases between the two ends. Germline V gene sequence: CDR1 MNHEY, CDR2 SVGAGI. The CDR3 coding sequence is TGTGCCAGCAGTTACTCGTTCGGGGAGCTGTTTTTT. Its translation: CASSYSFGELFF.

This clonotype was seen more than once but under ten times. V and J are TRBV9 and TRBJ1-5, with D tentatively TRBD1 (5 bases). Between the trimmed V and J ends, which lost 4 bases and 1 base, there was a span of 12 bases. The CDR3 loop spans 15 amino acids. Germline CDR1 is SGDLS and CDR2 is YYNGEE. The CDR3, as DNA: TGTGCCAGCAGCCCCACTGGGGGGAGCAATCAGCCCCAGCATTTT. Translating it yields CASSPTGGSNQPQHF.

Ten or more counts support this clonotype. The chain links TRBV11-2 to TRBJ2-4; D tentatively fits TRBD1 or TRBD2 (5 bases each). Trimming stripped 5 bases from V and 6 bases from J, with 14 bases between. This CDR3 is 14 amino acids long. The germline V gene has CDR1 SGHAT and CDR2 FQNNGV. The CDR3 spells CASSPTGGLNIQYF. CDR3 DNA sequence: TGTGCCAGCAGCCCAACTGGGGGATTAAACATTCAGTACTTC.

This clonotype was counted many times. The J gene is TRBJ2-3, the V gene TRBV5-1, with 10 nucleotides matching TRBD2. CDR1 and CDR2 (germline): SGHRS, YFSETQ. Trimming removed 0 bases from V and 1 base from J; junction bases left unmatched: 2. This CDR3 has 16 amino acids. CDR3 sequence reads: CASSLGSGGGTDTQYF. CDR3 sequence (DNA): TGCGCCAGCAGCTTGGGCAGCGGGGGGGGCACAGATACGCAGTATTTT.

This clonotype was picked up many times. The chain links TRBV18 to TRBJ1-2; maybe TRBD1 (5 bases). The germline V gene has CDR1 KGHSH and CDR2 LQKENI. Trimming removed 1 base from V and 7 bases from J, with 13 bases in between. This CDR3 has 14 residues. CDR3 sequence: CASSPLGESGGYTF. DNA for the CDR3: TGTGCCAGCTCACCACTGGGGGAGTCTGGTGGCTACACCTTC. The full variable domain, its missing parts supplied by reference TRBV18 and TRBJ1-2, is NAGVMQNPRHLVRRRGQEARLRCSPMKGHSHVYWYRQLPEEGLKFMVYLQKENIIDESGMPKERFSAEFPKEGPSILRIQQVVRGDSAAYFCASSPLGESGGYTFGSGTRLTVV.

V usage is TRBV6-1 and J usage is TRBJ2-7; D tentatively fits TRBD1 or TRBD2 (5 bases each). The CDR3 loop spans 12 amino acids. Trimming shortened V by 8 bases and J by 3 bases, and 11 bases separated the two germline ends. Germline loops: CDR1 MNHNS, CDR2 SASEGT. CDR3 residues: CASGWDDYEQYF. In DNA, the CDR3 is TGTGCCAGCGGGTGGGACGACTACGAGCAGTACTTC.

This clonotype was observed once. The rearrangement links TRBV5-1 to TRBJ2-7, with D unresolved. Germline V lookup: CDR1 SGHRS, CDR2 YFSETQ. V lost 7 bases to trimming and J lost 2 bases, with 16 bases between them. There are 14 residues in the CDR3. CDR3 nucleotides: TGCGCCAGCCTACCTTGGGCCAGAACCTACGAGCAGTACTTC. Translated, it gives CASLPWARTYEQYF.

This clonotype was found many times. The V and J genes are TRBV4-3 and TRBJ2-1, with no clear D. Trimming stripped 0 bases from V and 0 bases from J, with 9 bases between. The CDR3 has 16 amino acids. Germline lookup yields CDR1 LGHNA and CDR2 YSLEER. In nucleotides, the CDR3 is TGCGCCAGCAGCCAAGATCCGAGGTTCTCCTACAATGAGCAGTTCTTC. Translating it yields CASSQDPRFSYNEQFF.

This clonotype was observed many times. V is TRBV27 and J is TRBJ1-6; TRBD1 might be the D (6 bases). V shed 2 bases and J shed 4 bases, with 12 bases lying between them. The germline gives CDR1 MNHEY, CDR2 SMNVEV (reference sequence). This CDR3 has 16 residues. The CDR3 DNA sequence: TGTGCCAGCAGTTTAGACAGGCCCTTTTATAATTCACCCCTCCACTTT. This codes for CASSLDRPFYNSPLHF.

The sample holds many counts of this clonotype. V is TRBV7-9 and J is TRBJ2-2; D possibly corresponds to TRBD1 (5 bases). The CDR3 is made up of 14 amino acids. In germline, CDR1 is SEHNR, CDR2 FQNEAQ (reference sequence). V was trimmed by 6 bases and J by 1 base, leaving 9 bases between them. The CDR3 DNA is TGTGCCAGCAGACCCACAGGGAACACCGGGGAGCTGTTTTTT. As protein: CASRPTGNTGELFF.

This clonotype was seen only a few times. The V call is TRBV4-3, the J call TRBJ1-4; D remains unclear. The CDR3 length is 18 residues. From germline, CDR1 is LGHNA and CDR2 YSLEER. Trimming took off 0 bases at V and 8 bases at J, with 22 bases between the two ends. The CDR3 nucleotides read TGCGCCAGCAGCCAAGACAGGAGTCGGACGCGCAATAGGGAAAAACTGTTTTTT. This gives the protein CASSQDRSRTRNREKLFF.

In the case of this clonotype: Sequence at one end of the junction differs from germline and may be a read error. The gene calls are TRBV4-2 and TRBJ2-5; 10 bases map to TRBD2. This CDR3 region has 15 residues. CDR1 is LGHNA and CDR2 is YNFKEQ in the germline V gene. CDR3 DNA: TGTGCCATCAGCCTGGGGCTAGCGGGGGAAGAGACCCAGTACTTC. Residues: CAISLGLAGEETQYF.

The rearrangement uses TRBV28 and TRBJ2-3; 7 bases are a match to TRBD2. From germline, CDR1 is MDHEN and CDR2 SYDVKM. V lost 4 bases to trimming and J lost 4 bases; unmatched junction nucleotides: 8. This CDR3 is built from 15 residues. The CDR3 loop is CASSWAGERSDTQYF. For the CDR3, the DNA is TGTGCCAGCAGTTGGGCGGGAGAACGGTCAGATACGCAGTATTTT.

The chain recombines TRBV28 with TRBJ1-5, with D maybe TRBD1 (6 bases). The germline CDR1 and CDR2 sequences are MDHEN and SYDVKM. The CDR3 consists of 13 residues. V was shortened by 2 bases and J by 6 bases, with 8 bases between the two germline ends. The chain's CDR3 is CASSLEQGQPQHF. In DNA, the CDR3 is TGTGCCAGCAGTTTAGAACAGGGTCAGCCCCAGCATTTT.

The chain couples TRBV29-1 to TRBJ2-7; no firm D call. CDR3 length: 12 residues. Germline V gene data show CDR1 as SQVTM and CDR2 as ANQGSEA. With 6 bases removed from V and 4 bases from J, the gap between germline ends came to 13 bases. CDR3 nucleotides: TGCAGCGTAGCCATGGTCGGGTACGAGCAGTACTTC. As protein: CSVAMVGYEQYF.

The chain's CDR3 is CASSLGQGDEQFF. In DNA form, the CDR3 reads TGTGCCAGCAGCTTAGGCCAAGGGGATGAGCAGTTCTTC. The V gene is TRBV13, the J gene TRBJ2-1; perhaps TRBD1 as D (5 bases). From germline, CDR1 is PRHDT and CDR2 FYEKMQ (reference sequence). V lost 0 bases to trimming and J lost 8 bases, with 8 bases between them. The CDR3 extends over 13 amino acids.

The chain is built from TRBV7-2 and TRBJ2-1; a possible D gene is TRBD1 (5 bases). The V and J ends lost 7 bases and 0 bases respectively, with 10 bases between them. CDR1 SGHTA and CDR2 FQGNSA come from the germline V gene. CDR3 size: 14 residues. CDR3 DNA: TGTGCCAGCAACCTTGACAGCTCCTACAATGAGCAGTTCTTC. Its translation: CASNLDSSYNEQFF.

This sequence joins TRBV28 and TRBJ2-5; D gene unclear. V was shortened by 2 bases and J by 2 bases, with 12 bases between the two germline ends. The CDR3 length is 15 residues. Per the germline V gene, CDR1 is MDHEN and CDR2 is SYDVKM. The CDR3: CASSLSPDWQETQYF. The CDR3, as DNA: TGTGCCAGCAGTTTAAGCCCCGACTGGCAAGAGACCCAGTACTTC.

In nucleotides, the CDR3 is TGTGCCAGCAGCTTAAATCGGGACAGGGCACGATCGGAGACCCAGTACTTC. This encodes CASSLNRDRARSETQYF. This chain links TRBV7-9 with TRBJ2-5, with TRBD1 matching over 9 bases. Germline V gene sequence: CDR1 SEHNR, CDR2 FQNEAQ (reference sequence). The CDR3 contains 17 residues. The ends lost 2 bases at V and 5 bases at J; junction bases unmatched: 12. The full variable domain, with the rest looked up from reference TRBV7-9 and TRBJ2-5, is DTGVSQNPRHKITKRGQNVTFRCDPISEHNRLYWYRQTLGQGPEFLTYFQNEAQLEKSRLLSDRFSAERPKGSFSTLEIQRTEQGDSAMYLCASSLNRDRARSETQYFGPGTRLLVL.

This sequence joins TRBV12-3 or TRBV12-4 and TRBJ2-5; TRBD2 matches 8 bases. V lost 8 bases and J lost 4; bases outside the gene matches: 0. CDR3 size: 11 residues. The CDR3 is CASAGGETQYF. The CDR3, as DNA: TGTGCCAGCGCGGGGGGAGAGACCCAGTACTTC.

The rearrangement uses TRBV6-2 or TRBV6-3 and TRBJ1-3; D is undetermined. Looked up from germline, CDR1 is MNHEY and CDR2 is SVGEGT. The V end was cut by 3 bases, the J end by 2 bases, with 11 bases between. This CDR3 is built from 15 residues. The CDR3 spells CASSYLRGTGNTIYF. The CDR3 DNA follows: TGTGCCAGCAGTTATCTTCGCGGTACTGGAAACACCATATATTTT.

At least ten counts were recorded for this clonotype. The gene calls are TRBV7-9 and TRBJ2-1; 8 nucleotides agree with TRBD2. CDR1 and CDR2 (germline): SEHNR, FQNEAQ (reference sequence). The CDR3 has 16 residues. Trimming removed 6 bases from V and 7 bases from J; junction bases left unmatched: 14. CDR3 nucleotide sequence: TGTGCCAGCAGTCGATCCGAAGGCGGGGGGCGGAATGAGCAGTTCTTC. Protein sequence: CASSRSEGGGRNEQFF.

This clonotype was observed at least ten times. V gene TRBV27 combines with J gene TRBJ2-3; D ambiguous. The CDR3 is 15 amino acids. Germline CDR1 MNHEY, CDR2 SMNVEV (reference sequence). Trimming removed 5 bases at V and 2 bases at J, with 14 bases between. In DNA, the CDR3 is TGTGCCAGCAGTCCAAACGGGCGCTACACAGATACGCAGTATTTT. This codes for CASSPNGRYTDTQYF.

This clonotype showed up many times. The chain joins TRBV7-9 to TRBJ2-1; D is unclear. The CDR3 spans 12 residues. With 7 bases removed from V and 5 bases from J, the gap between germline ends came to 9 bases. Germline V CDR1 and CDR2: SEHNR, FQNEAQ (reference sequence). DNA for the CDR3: TGTGCCAGCATGGCGGATGACAATGAGCAGTTCTTC. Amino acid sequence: CASMADDNEQFF.

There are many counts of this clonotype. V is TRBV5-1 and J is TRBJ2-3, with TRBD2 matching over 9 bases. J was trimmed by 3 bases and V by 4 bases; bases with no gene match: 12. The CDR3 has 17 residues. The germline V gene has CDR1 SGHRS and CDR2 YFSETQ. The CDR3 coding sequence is TGCGCCAGCAGCCCCACCCGACTAGCGGAGGGGACAGATACGCAGTATTTT. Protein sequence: CASSPTRLAEGTDTQYF.

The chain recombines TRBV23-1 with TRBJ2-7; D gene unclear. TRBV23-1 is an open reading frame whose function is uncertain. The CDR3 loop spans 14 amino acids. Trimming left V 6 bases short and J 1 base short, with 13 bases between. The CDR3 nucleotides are TGCGCCAGCAGCTTGGCAGGAAGATCCTACGAGCAGTACTTC. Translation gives CASSLAGRSYEQYF.

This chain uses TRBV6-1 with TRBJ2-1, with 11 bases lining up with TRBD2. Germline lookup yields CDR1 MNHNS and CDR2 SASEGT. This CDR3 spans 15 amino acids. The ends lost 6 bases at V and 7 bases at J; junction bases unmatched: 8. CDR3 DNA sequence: TGTGCCAGCAGCGAAATAGCGGGGGGGCGGAATGAGCAGTTCTTC. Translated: CASSEIAGGRNEQFF.

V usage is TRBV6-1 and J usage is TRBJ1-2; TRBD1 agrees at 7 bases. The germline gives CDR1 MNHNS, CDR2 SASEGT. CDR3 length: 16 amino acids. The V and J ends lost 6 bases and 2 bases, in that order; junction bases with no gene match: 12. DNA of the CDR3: TGTGCCAGCAGGGCCGAAGATATGACAGGGAACTATGGCTACACCTTC. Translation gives CASRAEDMTGNYGYTF.